What follows is one T cell receptor beta chain and its context. What it recognizes is unknown. Gene names are mouse gene names. The read terminates 4 residues ahead of where the CDR3 ends, so the germline J gene completes it. The sample has other DNA sequences that encode this CDR3 too. Pooled cutaneous lymph node cells were sorted using CD4, CD8alpha, NKG2D, NKG2ACE and other markers. This specimen comes from a study of CD8+ T cells in alopecia areata. Study conclusions and caveats: TCR sharing across patients was less clear than in mice, possibly HLA-related. Higher clonality was seen in lesional scalp than in normal scalp, especially in alopecia totalis/universalis.

Trimming took 3 bases from V and 1 from J; bases not matched to a gene: 3. The germline gives CDR1 SNHLY, CDR2 FYNGKV (reference sequence). The CDR3 length is 16 residues. Sequencing relied on a cDNA template that was reverse transcribed from extracted RNA. Sequenced by immunoSEQ multiplex PCR; TCRdb stores in-frame clones only, minus some. The sample offers 200,000 to 300,000 clones and no singletons, the top ten holding 1.2%. The source of this sequence is a C3H/HeJ mouse with alopecia areata. MHC haplotype of the strain: H2-k. Material for sequencing was CD4+ T cells sorted from a lymph node. V usage is TRBV3 and J usage is TRBJ2-5, with 11 bases that match TRBD2. The chain's CDR3 is CASSLGTGGYQDTQYF. CDR3 DNA, as far as it was read: TGTGCCAGCAGCTTGGGGACTGGGGGATACCAAGAC.